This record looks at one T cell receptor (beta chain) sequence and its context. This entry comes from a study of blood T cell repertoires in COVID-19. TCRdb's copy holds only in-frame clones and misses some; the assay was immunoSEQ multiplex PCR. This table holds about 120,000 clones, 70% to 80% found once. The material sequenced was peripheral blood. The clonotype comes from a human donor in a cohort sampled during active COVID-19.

In nucleotides, the CDR3 is TGTGCCAGCTCTTCCCTCCGGGACACAGACTACGAGCAGTACTTC. Translation gives CASSSLRDTDYEQYF. This chain connects TRBV11-2 to TRBJ2-7, with D possibly TRBD1 on 6 matching bases. The V end was cut by 8 bases, the J end by 3 bases, with 20 bases between. This CDR3 is built from 15 residues. Germline V gene lookup returns CDR1 SGHAT and CDR2 FQNNGV.